This TCR beta chain comes out of a study of cytomegalovirus exposure and HLA in healthy donors. About this clone itself: The antigen remains undetermined.

This CDR3 has 14 amino acids. Germline values: CDR1 SEHNR, CDR2 FQNEAQ (reference sequence). Trimming took off 5 bases at V and 7 bases at J, with 15 bases between the two ends. With 60 Vbeta and 13 Jbeta primers, the PCR was carried out. Per the authors' pipeline: In a later analysis, 79 million or so unique TCR beta chains included roughly 11 million shared by two or more donors. Generated by immunoSEQ multiplex PCR, the TCRdb table keeps only in-frame clones and is missing some. The D gene and trimming were derived from the DNA, and the V and J assignments and clone size from that table. This table holds 150,000 to 200,000 clones, approximately 81% found once. Overall study findings and caveats: Later examination showed HLA-associated TCR beta chains had greater clonal expansion than equally common others. In a later analysis, an Asian-associated ancestry cluster reportedly showed fewer N-insertions than the approximately 700-donor mean.

Sequenced sample: PBMCs. This TCR was recovered from a man between 18 and 35 years old in good health and CMV-seronegative. This chain joins TRBV7-9 and TRBJ2-1; TRBD1 is a possible D gene (5 bases). The chain's CDR3 is CASSLGVPGNEQFF. The CDR3 DNA follows: TGTGCCAGCAGCCTTGGGGTCCCAGGGAATGAGCAGTTCTTC.